This TCR beta chain is drawn from a study of T-cell reconstitution after alpha-beta-depleted transplantation in children. Researchers prepared the TCRbeta library using unique molecular identifiers, the study reports. A single record per CDR3 protein comes from TCRdb applying MiXCR to the PCR reads. The sample holds approximately 400,000 distinct CDR3 sequences, roughly a tenth seen once. Per the germline V gene, CDR1 is KGHSH and CDR2 is LQKENI. Trimming stripped 4 bases from V and 2 bases from J, with 17 bases between. This CDR3 contains 16 residues. The table lists this clonotype with a few counts.

This chain links TRBV18 with TRBJ2-5, with D tentatively TRBD2 (5 bases). This TCR was sampled from a human donor who donated a stem cell graft to a child with acute myeloid leukemia. This sample comprised PBMCs from the stem cell graft donor, obtained from the stem cell graft. CDR3 residues: CASSLGAHLAQETQYF. CDR3 DNA: TGTGCCAGCTCACTGGGCGCACACCTAGCTCAAGAGACCCAGTACTTC. Using reference TRBV18 and TRBJ2-5 for the parts outside the CDR3, the full variable domain is NAGVMQNPRHLVRRRGQEARLRCSPMKGHSHVYWYRQLPEEGLKFMVYLQKENIIDESGMPKERFSAEFPKEGPSILRIQQVVRGDSAAYFCASSLGAHLAQETQYFGPGTRLLVL.